Presented here are 25 T cell receptor beta chains from one specimen sequenced in a study of T-cell reconstitution after alpha-beta-depleted transplantation in children. Unique molecular identifiers were incorporated when the TCRbeta library was constructed. TCRdb re-called the PCR reads with MiXCR, one entry per CDR3 protein. The table includes 120,000 or so distinct CDR3 sequences, about 23% detected once. The specimen was PBMCs, mostly from graft donor cells, collected 180 days after TCRalphabeta/CD19-depleted stem cell transplant. The source of these receptors is a male patient under 10 years old who had a stem cell transplant for chronic granulomatous disease, so the T cells may come from the graft donor.

The table lists this clonotype with many counts. The chain links TRBV3-1 to TRBJ2-3, with D maybe TRBD2 (6 bases). V was clipped by 0 bases and J by 1 base, with 11 bases between them. The CDR3 length is 16 residues. Germline CDR1 reads LGHDT; CDR2 reads YNNKEL (reference sequence). The CDR3 nucleotides read TGTGCCAGCAGCCAAGATGGGGCGGGACGCACAGATACGCAGTATTTT. It yields the protein CASSQDGAGRTDTQYF.

At least ten counts were recorded for this clonotype. The rearrangement joins TRBV12-3 or TRBV12-4 to TRBJ2-1; a possible D gene is TRBD2 (6 bases). Trimming stripped 1 base from V and 9 bases from J, with 19 bases between. The CDR3 is 16 residues long. The DNA of the CDR3 is TGTGCCAGCAGTTTAGATATCGGGGGACCTATTGTTGAGCAGTTCTTC. Translation: CASSLDIGGPIVEQFF.

This clonotype was counted a few times. The genes are TRBV20-1 and TRBJ2-1; D possibly uses TRBD1 or TRBD2 (5 bases each). V was pared by 0 bases and J by 5 bases, with 20 bases between. Germline assignment: CDR1 DFQATT and CDR2 SNEGSKA (reference sequence). The CDR3 consists of 17 residues. In DNA, the CDR3 is TGCAGTGCTAGAGATCTACAGTCCGGGGCCCCCCACAATGAGCAGTTCTTC. It specifies CSARDLQSGAPHNEQFF.

This clonotype has just a few counts. V usage is TRBV30 and J usage is TRBJ2-5; D is perhaps TRBD2 (6 bases). Germline V gene data show CDR1 as GTSNPN and CDR2 as SVGIG (reference sequence). V lost 3 bases and J 4 bases, leaving 18 bases between the germline ends. CDR3 length equals 15 residues. CDR3 protein: CAWRRGTTPGETQYF. The DNA for the CDR3 is TGTGCCTGGAGGCGCGGGACGACCCCGGGAGAGACCCAGTACTTC.

This clonotype was detected ten times or more. This chain links TRBV3-1 with TRBJ2-3; the D gene is possibly TRBD1 (5 bases). The germline gives CDR1 LGHDT, CDR2 YNNKEL (reference sequence). This CDR3 region has 16 residues. V shed 0 bases and J shed 2 bases, with 12 bases lying between them. The CDR3 nucleotides read TGTGCCAGCAGCCAAGATGCCAGGGTCGCCACAGATACGCAGTATTTT. It translates to CASSQDARVATDTQYF.

V is TRBV20-1 and J is TRBJ2-5, with a tentative D call TRBD2 (6 bases). CDR3 size: 15 residues. Germline CDR1 DFQATT, CDR2 SNEGSKA (reference sequence). V was clipped by 1 base and J by 2 bases, with 14 bases between them. CDR3: CSARAPGTPQETQYF. The DNA for the CDR3 is TGCAGTGCTAGAGCACCCGGGACTCCACAAGAGACCCAGTACTTC.

V is TRBV12-3 or TRBV12-4 and J is TRBJ2-1; D is undetermined. Trimming shortened V by 6 bases and J by 8 bases, and 8 bases separated the two germline ends. This CDR3 has 11 amino acids. The CDR3 DNA reads TGTGCCAGCAGCCTAGAACATGAGCAGTTCTTC. This gives the protein CASSLEHEQFF.

The chain recombines TRBV28 with TRBJ2-7; 12 bases match TRBD2. Unmatched junction bases numbered 10, after V lost 5 bases and J lost 2 bases. CDR1 MDHEN and CDR2 SYDVKM come from the germline V gene. CDR3 size: 17 residues. This chain's CDR3 is CASSPTMGLAGTYEQYF. CDR3 bases: TGTGCCAGCAGTCCAACTATGGGACTAGCGGGCACCTACGAGCAGTACTTC.

This clonotype was detected many times. The J gene is TRBJ1-3, the V gene TRBV20-1, with D maybe TRBD1 (5 bases). Trimming took 4 bases from V and 3 from J, leaving 13 bases between them. The CDR3 has 14 amino acids. CDR1 and CDR2 (germline): DFQATT, SNEGSKA (reference sequence). This chain's CDR3 is CSATTGTLGNTIYF. The CDR3 region has the DNA TGCAGTGCTACGACCGGGACCCTTGGAAACACCATATATTTT.

V usage is TRBV6-5 and J usage is TRBJ2-5, with 15 bases lining up with TRBD2. The CDR3 loop spans 16 amino acids. Germline CDR1 MNHEY, CDR2 SVGAGI. The V and J ends lost 4 bases and 5 bases, in that order; junction bases with no gene match: 5. Here the CDR3 DNA reads TGTGCCAGCAGTTTCTTCGGGACTAGCGGGGGGGAGACCCAGTACTTC. It yields the protein CASSFFGTSGGETQYF.

This clonotype was found many times. This rearrangement joins TRBV29-1 to TRBJ2-3; D is possibly TRBD1 (6 bases). CDR3 length equals 13 residues. From germline, CDR1 is SQVTM and CDR2 ANQGSEA. V was shortened by 6 bases and J by 6 bases, with 16 bases between the two germline ends. The chain's CDR3 is CSVARTESDTQYF. For the CDR3, the DNA is TGCAGCGTCGCGCGGACAGAAAGCGATACGCAGTATTTT.

This clonotype was seen ten or more times. The CDR3 nucleotides read TGCAGTGCTAGAGGACTGGCGGCCACTGAAGCTTTCTTT. It is translated as CSARGLAATEAFF. The chain recombines TRBV20-1 with TRBJ1-1; D is unresolved. CDR3 length: 13 amino acids. Per the germline V gene, CDR1 is DFQATT and CDR2 is SNEGSKA (reference sequence). The germline V and J ends were trimmed by 1 base and 4 bases, with 10 bases remaining between them.

This clonotype has a count of ten or more. The rearrangement joins TRBV5-1 to TRBJ2-3; D ambiguous. V lost 1 base and J 2 bases, leaving 2 bases between the germline ends. The germline CDR1 and CDR2 sequences are SGHRS and YFSETQ. The CDR3 runs to 12 residues. CDR3 in amino acids: CASSLLTDTQYF. The CDR3 DNA reads as TGCGCCAGCAGCTTGCTCACAGATACGCAGTATTTT.

J is TRBJ1-2 and V is TRBV29-1, with 8 bases that match TRBD1. After removal of 3 bases from V and 4 bases from J, the junction contained 1 base not matched to a gene. From germline, CDR1 is SQVTM and CDR2 ANQGSEA. The CDR3 is made up of 12 amino acids. As DNA, the CDR3 is TGCAGCGTTGACCAGGGGGCCTATGGCTACACCTTC. This encodes CSVDQGAYGYTF. Looking up the rest from reference TRBV29-1 and TRBJ1-2 gives the full variable domain: SAVISQKPSRDICQRGTSLTIQCQVDSQVTMMFWYRQQPGQSLTLIATANQGSEATYESGFVIDKFPISRPNLTFSTLTVSNMSPEDSSIYLCSVDQGAYGYTFGSGTRLTVV.

In its sample, this clonotype was seen a few times. The chain carries TRBV5-1 and TRBJ2-3; 9 bases line up with TRBD1. The CDR3 covers 15 residues. V gave up 5 bases and J gave up 4 bases; unmatched junction bases: 8. Germline V gene data show CDR1 as SGHRS and CDR2 as YFSETQ. The CDR3 nucleotides are TGCGCCAGCAGACGCCCCGGACAGGGGTCAGATACGCAGTATTTT. This encodes CASRRPGQGSDTQYF.

The CDR3 here is CASSPGTSLLGEQFF. CDR3 nucleotides: TGTGCCAGCTCACCGGGGACCAGCCTCCTTGGTGAGCAGTTCTTC. The rearrangement uses TRBV18 and TRBJ2-1; D tentatively fits TRBD1 or TRBD2 (5 bases each). CDR1 and CDR2 (germline): KGHSH, LQKENI. Trimming took off 3 bases at V and 9 bases at J, with 18 bases between the two ends. The length of the CDR3 is 15 residues.

Only a few counts were recorded for this clonotype. This chain joins TRBV6-2 or TRBV6-3 and TRBJ1-5; D is unresolved. V lost 6 bases to trimming and J lost 6 bases, with 12 bases between them. The CDR3 has 13 residues. Germline lookup yields CDR1 MNHEY and CDR2 SVGEGT. In nucleotides, the CDR3 is TGTGCCAGCAGCCCTCAATCCACTCAGCCCCAGCATTTT. Translated, it gives CASSPQSTQPQHF.

Concerning this clonotype: One junction end does not reproduce the germline sequence, and a read error may be involved. The chain is built from TRBV7-7 and TRBJ2-1; D could derive from TRBD1 or TRBD2 (5 bases each). CDR1 SSHAT and CDR2 FNYEAQ come from the germline V gene (reference sequence). This CDR3 has 15 amino acids. The CDR3 spells CASSRRREGLDEQFF. The DNA for the CDR3 is TGTGCTAGCAGCCGTCGCCGAGAGGGGCTTGATGAGCAGTTCTTC.

This clonotype was seen only a few times. The chain carries TRBV7-2 and TRBJ2-3; 7 bases agree with TRBD1. This CDR3 is built from 15 residues. Per germline, CDR1 SGHTA and CDR2 FQGNSA. After removal of 3 bases from V and 1 base from J, the junction contained 4 bases not matched to a gene. The CDR3 sequence: CASSFRDSRTDTQYF. The CDR3 DNA reads TGTGCCAGCAGCTTTAGGGACAGTCGCACAGATACGCAGTATTTT.

This clonotype was detected a few times. The J gene is TRBJ2-2, the V gene TRBV24-1, with TRBD2 identical over 7 bases. Trimming cost V 3 bases and J 6 bases; bases outside gene matches: 9. Germline CDR1 is KGHDR and CDR2 is SFDVKD. This CDR3 contains 16 residues. The CDR3 reads CATSDIGREGSGELFF. The CDR3 DNA follows: TGTGCCACCAGTGATATAGGCAGGGAGGGTTCCGGGGAGCTGTTTTTT.

This clonotype has just a few counts. This chain joins TRBV7-6 and TRBJ2-3; no definite D call. The germline CDR1 and CDR2 sequences are SGHVS and FNYEAQ. The ends were cut back, 3 bases at V and 6 bases at J, with 22 bases in the middle. This CDR3 comprises 17 residues. The CDR3, as DNA: TGTGCCAGCAGCTTTCGCCCAGTGGGCCGAGACCTTGATACGCAGTATTTT. As protein: CASSFRPVGRDLDTQYF.

This clonotype was counted only a few times. The V call is TRBV6-5, the J call TRBJ2-5, with 7 positions matching TRBD1. CDR3 length: 16 residues. Trimming took 0 bases from V and 5 from J; bases not matched to a gene: 9. Germline V CDR1 and CDR2: MNHEY, SVGAGI. In DNA, the CDR3 is TGTGCCAGCAGTTACTCCCCCAGTTTACAGGGGGAGACCCAGTACTTC. Translated: CASSYSPSLQGETQYF.

The rearrangement uses TRBV20-1 and TRBJ2-7; 7 positions agree with TRBD1. CDR1 is DFQATT and CDR2 is SNEGSKA in the germline V gene (reference sequence). Trimming took 3 bases from V and 4 from J; bases not matched to a gene: 12. The CDR3 loop spans 15 amino acids. The CDR3 DNA is TGCAGTGCTAGGCCTCGACAGGGTTCTCCTTACGAGCAGTACTTC. Amino acids: CSARPRQGSPYEQYF.

In this sample, this clonotype turned up many times. The rearrangement uses TRBV20-1 and TRBJ2-4; D is ambiguous. Germline CDR1 and CDR2: DFQATT and SNEGSKA (reference sequence). V lost 4 bases and J lost 1, with 8 bases in between. The CDR3 runs 13 residues. Here the CDR3 reads CSAKSAAKNIQYF. CDR3 nucleotides: TGCAGTGCTAAGTCAGCTGCCAAAAACATTCAGTACTTC.

This clonotype was seen many times. This chain uses TRBV4-2 with TRBJ2-7, with D possibly being TRBD2 (5 bases). The CDR3 consists of 14 residues. The germline CDR1 and CDR2 sequences are LGHNA and YNFKEQ. V lost 0 bases, J lost 1 base, and 7 bases lay in between. The CDR3 DNA follows: TGTGCCAGCAGCCAAGAACGCGGGTCCTACGAGCAGTACTTC. This sequence encodes CASSQERGSYEQYF.